The sequence of this T cell receptor beta chain was determined in a study of blood T cells in healthy people across ages. Study summary: Template switching picked up about one barcoded beta molecule for each two T cells.

Study results and caveats: Both higher diversity and more naive CD4+ cells marked long-lived donors when set against aged donors. From one million sequenced T cells, diversity estimates were lower bounds.

Next came a second PCR, run for roughly 7 to 12 cycles, which used a sample-barcoded 5' primer along with a J-beta primer mix. A template-switch adaptor containing 12 random nucleotides labeled each cDNA molecule. TCRdb reprocessed the 5' RACE reads with MiXCR, giving one entry per CDR3 protein. Of 1.5 million to 2 million distinct CDR3 sequences in the sample, about 50% were seen once. On this clonotype itself: What it recognizes is unknown.

With 2 bases removed from V and 5 bases from J, the gap between germline ends came to 15 bases. The CDR3 is 14 amino acids. Germline CDR1 is DFQATT and CDR2 is SNEGSKA (reference sequence). The chain is built from TRBV20-1 and TRBJ2-5; maybe TRBD2 (5 bases). Sequences were obtained from blood. The TCR sequence derives from a woman in her thirties or forties in good health. Here the CDR3 DNA reads TGCAGTGCTAGACCGGGATCCACAACGGAGACCCAGTACTTC. It is translated as CSARPGSTTETQYF.